These 5 T cell receptor beta chains originate from one sample sequenced in a study of yellow fever vaccine responses in identical twins. TCRdb analysed the RT-PCR reads with MiXCR anew, one entry per CDR3 protein. Of nearly 2,500 distinct CDR3 sequences listed, over 70% are singletons. This material consisted of T cells from blood (PBMCs), unsorted or a sorted subset (not recorded which), taken before or after yellow fever vaccination (not recorded which). These TCRs come from a woman aged 18-29 years who received the yellow fever vaccine.

The chain uses TRBV7-9 and TRBJ2-6; D might be TRBD1 (5 bases). CDR1 and CDR2 (germline): SEHNR, FQNEAQ (reference sequence). Trimming left V 5 bases short and J 1 base short, with 9 bases between. The CDR3 contains 15 residues. The CDR3 sequence is CASSGHRSGANVLTF. The CDR3 DNA sequence: TGTGCCAGCAGCGGACACCGATCTGGGGCCAACGTCCTGACTTTC.

V gene TRBV11-3 combines with J gene TRBJ2-7, with 8 bases fitting TRBD2. The J segment lost 6 bases and the V segment lost 1 base, leaving 11 bases of the junction unmatched. The CDR3 consists of 16 residues. Per germline, CDR1 SGHNT and CDR2 YENEEA. This chain's CDR3 is CASSLVLGLDPGEQYF. In nucleotides, the CDR3 is TGTGCCAGCAGCTTAGTTTTGGGACTAGACCCAGGCGAGCAGTACTTC.

This clonotype came up once. The rearrangement uses TRBV7-7 and TRBJ1-5, with D hard to call. Per germline, CDR1 SSHAT and CDR2 FNYEAQ (reference sequence). The CDR3 has 13 amino acids. Trimming removed 5 bases at V and 7 bases at J, with 12 bases between. The CDR3 DNA reads TGTGCCAGCAGCAAATCGGAGGTGCAGCCCCAGCATTTT. Translation gives CASSKSEVQPQHF.

The gene calls are TRBV6-1 and TRBJ2-7, with 7 bases lining up with TRBD1. CDR1 MNHNS and CDR2 SASEGT come from the germline V gene. V dropped 6 bases and J dropped 3; count of bases not matched to a gene: 8. CDR3 size: 14 residues. DNA for the CDR3: TGTGCCAGCAGCCTCCGGGACAGTATCTACGAGCAGTACTTC. Protein: CASSLRDSIYEQYF.

The gene calls are TRBV7-6 and TRBJ2-2; unclear D gene. CDR1 is SGHVS, CDR2 FNYEAQ, per germline. Between the trimmed V and J ends, which lost 1 base and 0 bases, there was a span of 9 bases. The CDR3 is 16 amino acids. In nucleotides, the CDR3 is TGTGCCAGCAGCTTAGAACCGGGTGCGAACACCGGGGAGCTGTTTTTT. This encodes CASSLEPGANTGELFF. Full variable domain (rest looked up from reference TRBV7-6 and TRBJ2-2): GAGVSQSPRYKVTKRGQDVALRCDPISGHVSLYWYRQALGQGPEFLTYFNYEAQQDKSGLPNDRFSAERPEGSISTLTIQRTEQRDSAMYRCASSLEPGANTGELFFGEGSRLTVL.